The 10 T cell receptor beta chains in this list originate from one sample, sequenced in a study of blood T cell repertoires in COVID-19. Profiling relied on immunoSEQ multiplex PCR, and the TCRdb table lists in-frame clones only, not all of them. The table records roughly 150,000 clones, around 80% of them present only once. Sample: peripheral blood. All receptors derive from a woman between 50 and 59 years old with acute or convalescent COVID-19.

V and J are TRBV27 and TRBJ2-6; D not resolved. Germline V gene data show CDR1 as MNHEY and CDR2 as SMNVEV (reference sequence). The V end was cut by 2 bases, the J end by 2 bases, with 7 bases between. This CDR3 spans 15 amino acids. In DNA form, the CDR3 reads TGTGCCAGCAGTTTAGTGGCTGCTGGGGCCAACGTCCTGACTTTC. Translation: CASSLVAAGANVLTF.

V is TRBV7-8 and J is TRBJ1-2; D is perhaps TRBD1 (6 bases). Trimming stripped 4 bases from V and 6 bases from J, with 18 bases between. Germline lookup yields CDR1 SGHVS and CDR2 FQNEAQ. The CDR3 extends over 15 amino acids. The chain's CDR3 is CASSSQGLGWDGYTF. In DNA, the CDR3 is TGTGCCAGCAGCTCACAGGGATTGGGCTGGGATGGCTACACCTTC. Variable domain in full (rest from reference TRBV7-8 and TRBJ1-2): GAGVSQSPRYKVAKRGQDVALRCDPISGHVSLFWYQQALGQGPEFLTYFQNEAQLDKSGLPSDRFFAERPEGSVSTLKIQRTQQEDSAVYLCASSSQGLGWDGYTFGSGTRLTVV.

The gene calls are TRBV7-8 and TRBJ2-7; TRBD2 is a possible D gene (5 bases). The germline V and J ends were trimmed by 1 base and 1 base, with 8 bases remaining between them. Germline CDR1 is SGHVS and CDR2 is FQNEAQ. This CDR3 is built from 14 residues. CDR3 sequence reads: CASSLGTGSYEQYF. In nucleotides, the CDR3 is TGTGCCAGCAGCTTAGGGACGGGGTCCTACGAGCAGTACTTC.

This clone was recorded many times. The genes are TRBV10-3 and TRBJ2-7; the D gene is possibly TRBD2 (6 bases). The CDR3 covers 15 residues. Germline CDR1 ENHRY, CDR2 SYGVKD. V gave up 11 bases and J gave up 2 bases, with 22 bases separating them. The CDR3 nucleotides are TGTGCCTTAAGCCCCCAGGGTGGAGGGCCCTACGAGCAGTACTTC. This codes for CALSPQGGGPYEQYF.

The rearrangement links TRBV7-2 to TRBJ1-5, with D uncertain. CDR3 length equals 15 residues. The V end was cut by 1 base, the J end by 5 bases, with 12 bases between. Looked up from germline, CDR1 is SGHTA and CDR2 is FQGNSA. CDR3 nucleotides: TGTGCCAGCAGCTTAGAGTCCCCTACCCATCAGCCCCAGCATTTT. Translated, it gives CASSLESPTHQPQHF.

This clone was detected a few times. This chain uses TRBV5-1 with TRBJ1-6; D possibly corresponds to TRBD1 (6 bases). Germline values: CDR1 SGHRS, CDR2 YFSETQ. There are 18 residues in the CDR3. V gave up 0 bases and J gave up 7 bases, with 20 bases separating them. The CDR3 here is CASSLDLQGRSSNSPLHF. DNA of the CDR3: TGCGCCAGCAGCTTGGATCTACAGGGCAGAAGCTCCAATTCACCCCTCCACTTT.

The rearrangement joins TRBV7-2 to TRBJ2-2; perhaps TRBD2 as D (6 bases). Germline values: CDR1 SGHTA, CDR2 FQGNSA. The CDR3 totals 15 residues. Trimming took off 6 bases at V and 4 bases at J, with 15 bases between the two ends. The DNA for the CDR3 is TGTGCCAGCAGACGGACTACCGGGGGCACCGGGGAGCTGTTTTTT. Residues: CASRRTTGGTGELFF.

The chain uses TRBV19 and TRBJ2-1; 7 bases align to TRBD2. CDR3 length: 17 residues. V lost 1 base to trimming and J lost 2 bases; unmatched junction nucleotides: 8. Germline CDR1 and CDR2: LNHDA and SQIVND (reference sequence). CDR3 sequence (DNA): TGTGCCAGTAGTATAGCGGGGGGTGTTAACCCCTACAATGAGCAGTTCTTC. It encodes CASSIAGGVNPYNEQFF. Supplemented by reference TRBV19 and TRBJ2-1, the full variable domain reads DGGITQSPKYLFRKEGQNVTLSCEQNLNHDAMYWYRQDPGQGLRLIYYSQIVNDFQKGDIAEGYSVSREKKESFPLTVTSAQKNPTAFYLCASSIAGGVNPYNEQFFGPGTRLTVL.

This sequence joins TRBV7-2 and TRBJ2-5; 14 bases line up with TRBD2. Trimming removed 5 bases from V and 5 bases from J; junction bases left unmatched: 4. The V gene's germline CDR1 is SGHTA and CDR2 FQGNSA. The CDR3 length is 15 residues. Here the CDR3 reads CASSRTSGRLETQYF. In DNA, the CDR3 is TGTGCCAGCAGCCGGACTAGCGGGAGGTTGGAGACCCAGTACTTC.

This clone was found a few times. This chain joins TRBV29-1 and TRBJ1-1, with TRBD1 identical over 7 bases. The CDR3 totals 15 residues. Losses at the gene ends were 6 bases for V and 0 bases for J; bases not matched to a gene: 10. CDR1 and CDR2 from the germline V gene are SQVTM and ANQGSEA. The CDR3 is CSVPRDSGMNTEAFF. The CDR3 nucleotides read TGCAGCGTACCCCGGGACAGCGGCATGAACACTGAAGCTTTCTTT.